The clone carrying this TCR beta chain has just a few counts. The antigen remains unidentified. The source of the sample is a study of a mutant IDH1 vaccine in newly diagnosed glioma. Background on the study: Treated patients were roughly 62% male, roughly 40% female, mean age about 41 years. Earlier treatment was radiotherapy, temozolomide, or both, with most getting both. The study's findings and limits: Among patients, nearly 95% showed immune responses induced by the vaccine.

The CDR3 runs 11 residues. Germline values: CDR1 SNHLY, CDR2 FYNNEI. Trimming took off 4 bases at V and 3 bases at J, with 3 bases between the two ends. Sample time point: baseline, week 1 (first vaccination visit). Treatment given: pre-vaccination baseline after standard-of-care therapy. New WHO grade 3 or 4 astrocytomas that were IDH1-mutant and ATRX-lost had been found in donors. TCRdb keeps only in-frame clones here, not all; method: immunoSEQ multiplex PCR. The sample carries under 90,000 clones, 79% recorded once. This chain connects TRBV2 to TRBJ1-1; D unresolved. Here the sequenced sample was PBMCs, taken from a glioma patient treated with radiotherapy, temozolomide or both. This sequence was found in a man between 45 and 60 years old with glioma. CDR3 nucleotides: TGTGCCAGCAGTGTCTACACTGAAGCTTTCTTT. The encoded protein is CASSVYTEAFF. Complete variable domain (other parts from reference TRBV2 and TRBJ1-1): EPEVTQTPSHQVTQMGQEVILRCVPISNHLYFYWYRQILGQKVEFLVSFYNNEISEKSEIFDDQFSVERPDGSNFTLKIRSTKLEDSAMYFCASSVYTEAFFGQGTRLTVV.